One sample yielded the 10 T cell receptor beta chains listed below, sequenced in a study of blood T cells in healthy people across ages. Combining a sample-barcoded 5' primer with a J-beta primer mix, a second PCR ran for roughly 7 to 12 cycles. MiXCR was run by TCRdb on the 5' RACE reads, yielding one entry per CDR3 protein. Seen here are approximately 700,000 distinct CDR3 sequences, 32% observed once, and the top ten hold 15%. Source material: blood. Receptors originate from a woman at least 80 years old in good health.

The V call is TRBV5-1, the J call TRBJ1-3; 8 bases are a match to TRBD1. V was pared by 4 bases and J by 2 bases, with 5 bases of the junction left unmatched. CDR1 SGHRS and CDR2 YFSETQ come from the germline V gene. This CDR3 spans 15 amino acids. The CDR3 sequence is CASSPWTGPGNTIYF. The CDR3 DNA reads as TGCGCCAGCAGCCCCTGGACAGGGCCTGGAAACACCATATATTTT.

The sample holds many counts of this clonotype. The V and J genes are TRBV3-1 and TRBJ2-1; 15 nucleotides align to TRBD2. The germline CDR1 and CDR2 sequences are LGHDT and YNNKEL (reference sequence). With 4 bases clipped from V and 0 bases from J, the junction kept 7 bases outside the gene matches. The CDR3 contains 19 residues. The CDR3 sequence: CASSRRTSGGDSSYNEQFF. CDR3 nucleotides: TGTGCCAGCAGCCGACGGACTAGCGGGGGGGATAGCTCCTACAATGAGCAGTTCTTC.

The rearrangement joins TRBV3-1 to TRBJ2-2; the D is unclear. Germline CDR1 LGHDT, CDR2 YNNKEL (reference sequence). The V gene lost 1 base and the J gene lost 7 bases, with 7 bases spanning the gap. The CDR3 covers 13 residues. CDR3 nucleotides: TGTGCCAGCAGCCAAGTCTCCGGCGGGGAGCTGTTTTTT. Translating it yields CASSQVSGGELFF.

This chain links TRBV7-2 with TRBJ2-7; D is ambiguous. The ends were cut back, 5 bases at V and 1 base at J, with 12 bases in the middle. CDR3 size: 14 residues. Germline V gene sequence: CDR1 SGHTA, CDR2 FQGNSA. This chain's CDR3 is CASSPSSDSYEQYF. The CDR3 DNA reads as TGTGCCAGCAGCCCATCGTCTGATTCCTACGAGCAGTACTTC.

This clonotype was seen ten or more times. V gene TRBV5-1 combines with J gene TRBJ2-1; D may match TRBD1 or TRBD2 (5 bases each). V was shortened by 4 bases and J by 4 bases, with 15 bases between the two germline ends. Germline loops: CDR1 SGHRS, CDR2 YFSETQ. The CDR3 extends over 15 amino acids. CDR3 nucleotides: TGCGCCAGCAGCCCAGAGGGGCAGGGATACAATGAGCAGTTCTTC. Its translation is CASSPEGQGYNEQFF.

This clonotype was counted a few times. A single base separates this from a much larger clone, so it may be a read error. V is TRBV20-1 and J is TRBJ2-1; tentative D call: TRBD1 (6 bases). The CDR3 contains 14 residues. Trimming left V 4 bases short and J 13 bases short, with 23 bases between. Germline CDR1 is DFQATT and CDR2 is SNEGSKA (reference sequence). The CDR3: CSATYDRRQETQFF. As DNA, the CDR3 is TGCAGTGCTACATACGACAGGCGACAGGAGACCCAGTTCTTC.

The chain carries TRBV28 and TRBJ1-4, with 8 positions matching TRBD1. The CDR3 has 17 amino acids. Germline lookup yields CDR1 MDHEN and CDR2 SYDVKM. Trimming removed 6 bases from V and 7 bases from J; junction bases left unmatched: 16. CDR3 DNA sequence: TGTGCCAGCAGGCGGTCCGGACAGGGAGGGCGTAGTGAAAAACTGTTTTTT. Translated, it gives CASRRSGQGGRSEKLFF.

This clonotype was picked up many times. The CDR3: CSARPGTSGYNEQFF. CDR3 sequence (DNA): TGCAGTGCCCGACCCGGGACTAGCGGCTACAATGAGCAGTTCTTC. V and J are TRBV20-1 and TRBJ2-1; 11 bases map to TRBD2. Germline assignment: CDR1 DFQATT and CDR2 SNEGSKA (reference sequence). This CDR3 has 15 residues. V lost 6 bases to trimming and J lost 3 bases; unmatched junction nucleotides: 7.

Of note for this clonotype: Given a much more abundant clone one base away, this may be a read error. The chain uses TRBV11-1 and TRBJ2-1; D may be TRBD2 (7 bases). Germline loops: CDR1 SGHAT, CDR2 FQDESV (reference sequence). Trimming left V 5 bases short and J 3 bases short, with 14 bases between. The CDR3 is made up of 15 amino acids. CDR3 DNA: TGTGCCAGCAGCCCCAGGGGACTACACTACAATGAGCAGTTCTTC. Protein product: CASSPRGLHYNEQFF.

This clonotype showed up many times. The V call is TRBV3-1, the J call TRBJ2-3, with 7 bases aligning to TRBD2. J lost 7 bases, V lost 1 base, and 8 bases had no gene match. From germline, CDR1 is LGHDT and CDR2 YNNKEL (reference sequence). The length of the CDR3 is 15 residues. DNA for the CDR3: TGTGCCAGCAGCCAAGGACCCGGGGAGGGGCATACGCAGTATTTT. Its protein product is CASSQGPGEGHTQYF.